These 27 T cell receptor beta chains originate from one sample sequenced in a study of shared clonotypes between healthy human individuals. Libraries were prepared by immunoSEQ multiplex PCR; TCRdb keeps only in-frame clonotypes and omits some of them. The sample holds 2 million to 2.5 million clones, roughly 92% seen once. The source material was naive CD4+ T cells from PBMCs. Subset defined: CD45RA+ positively selected. These TCRs come from a man aged 18 to 29 in good health. Some clones in this sample may be carry-over from other donors' samples.

The J gene is TRBJ2-1, the V gene TRBV9; TRBD2 aligns across 12 bases. CDR3 size: 15 residues. V shed 4 bases and J 8 bases; nucleotides not matched to a gene: 7. Looked up from germline, CDR1 is SGDLS and CDR2 is YYNGEE. In DNA, the CDR3 is TGTGCCAGCAGCACCCGACTAGCGGGAGAGGATGAGCAGTTCTTC. Its protein product is CASSTRLAGEDEQFF.

V is TRBV19 and J is TRBJ2-7, with 9 bases lining up with TRBD1. Germline loops: CDR1 LNHDA, CDR2 SQIVND (reference sequence). The CDR3 extends over 17 amino acids. With 3 bases clipped from V and 4 bases from J, the junction kept 13 bases outside the gene matches. The CDR3 sequence: CASSIYPGTGYPYEQYF. Here the CDR3 DNA reads TGTGCCAGTAGTATTTATCCCGGGACAGGGTACCCGTACGAGCAGTACTTC.

This sequence joins TRBV27 and TRBJ1-4, with 7 nucleotides matching TRBD1. The CDR3 consists of 13 residues. Germline V gives CDR1 MNHEY, CDR2 SMNVEV (reference sequence). With V trimmed by 7 bases and J by 4 bases, 3 bases remained unmatched. This CDR3 reads CASTYRGNEKLFF. The CDR3 coding sequence is TGTGCCAGCACCTACAGGGGTAATGAAAAACTGTTTTTT.

The chain links TRBV7-2 to TRBJ1-6; D unclear. There are 12 residues in the CDR3. Per germline, CDR1 SGHTA and CDR2 FQGNSA. The V gene lost 3 bases and the J gene lost 9 bases, with 6 bases spanning the gap. CDR3 loop: CASSFPVSPLHF. As DNA, the CDR3 is TGTGCCAGCAGCTTCCCAGTTTCACCCCTCCACTTT.

The chain is built from TRBV30 and TRBJ1-6; D unclear. CDR3 length: 18 amino acids. V was trimmed by 2 bases and J by 1 base, leaving 18 bases between them. Germline V CDR1 and CDR2: GTSNPN, SVGIG (reference sequence). This CDR3 reads CAWSLRGPLDSYNSPLHF. The CDR3 bases are TGTGCCTGGAGTTTAAGAGGGCCGCTAGATTCCTATAATTCACCCCTCCACTTT.

This rearrangement joins TRBV6-1 to TRBJ1-5; TRBD1 might be the D (5 bases). Per the germline V gene, CDR1 is MNHNS and CDR2 is SASEGT. This CDR3 is built from 15 residues. Deletions cut 6 bases from V and 5 bases from J, with 17 bases between. The CDR3 region is CASSERPGRDQPQHF. The CDR3 DNA reads as TGTGCCAGCAGCGAACGGCCAGGGAGGGATCAGCCCCAGCATTTT.

The rearrangement links TRBV20-1 to TRBJ1-1; D might be TRBD1 (6 bases). CDR1 and CDR2 from the germline V gene are DFQATT and SNEGSKA (reference sequence). The CDR3 totals 11 residues. Trimming shortened V by 7 bases and J by 3 bases, and 9 bases separated the two germline ends. CDR3 sequence (DNA): TGCAGTGTAGGACAGTACACTGAAGCTTTCTTT. This gives the protein CSVGQYTEAFF.

The chain joins TRBV7-8 to TRBJ2-7; weak D call: TRBD1 (5 bases). The V gene lost 3 bases and the J gene lost 0 bases, with 12 bases spanning the gap. The germline CDR1 and CDR2 sequences are SGHVS and FQNEAQ. This CDR3 is built from 15 residues. CDR3 residues: CASSFNRQFSYEQYF. The CDR3 bases are TGTGCCAGCAGCTTTAACCGACAGTTCTCCTACGAGCAGTACTTC.

The CDR3 is CASSFSLAGSNEQFF. The CDR3 region has the DNA TGTGCCAGCAGCTTTTCCCTAGCGGGAAGCAATGAGCAGTTCTTC. V gene TRBV7-9 combines with J gene TRBJ2-1, with 9 bases matching TRBD2. The CDR3 is 15 residues long. CDR1 is SEHNR, CDR2 FQNEAQ, per germline (reference sequence). The junction had 6 bases not matched to a gene; V was cut back by 3 bases and J by 6 bases. The variable domain in full, completed from reference TRBV7-9 and TRBJ2-1, reads DTGVSQNPRHKITKRGQNVTFRCDPISEHNRLYWYRQTLGQGPEFLTYFQNEAQLEKSRLLSDRFSAERPKGSFSTLEIQRTEQGDSAMYLCASSFSLAGSNEQFFGPGTRLTVL.

The CDR3 reads CASSPARHPGNTIYF. The CDR3 region has the DNA TGTGCCAGCAGCCCCGCCCGACATCCTGGAAACACCATATATTTT. V and J are TRBV11-1 and TRBJ1-3; D ambiguous. Germline loops: CDR1 SGHAT, CDR2 FQDESV (reference sequence). The ends were cut back, 5 bases at V and 2 bases at J, with 13 bases in the middle. This CDR3 is built from 15 residues.

V is TRBV7-2 and J is TRBJ2-3, with D perhaps matching TRBD2 (5 bases). The CDR3 is made up of 13 amino acids. Trimming took 5 bases from V and 10 from J, leaving 16 bases between them. Germline V gene data show CDR1 as SGHTA and CDR2 as FQGNSA. DNA of the CDR3: TGTGCCAGCAGCCCAAACCCAGCGGCTTCGCAGTATTTT. Its protein is CASSPNPAASQYF.

The J gene is TRBJ2-5, the V gene TRBV12-5, with 9 nucleotides matching TRBD1. The CDR3 extends over 16 amino acids. V shed 8 bases, J shed 1 base, and the junction held 11 bases outside the gene matches. The germline V gene has CDR1 LGHNT and CDR2 FRNRAP. DNA for the CDR3: TGTGCTAGTTCACCGGGACAGGGACACCCCCAAGAGACCCAGTACTTC. As protein: CASSPGQGHPQETQYF.

The chain carries TRBV7-2 and TRBJ2-5; D unresolved. V dropped 5 bases and J dropped 3 bases, with 13 bases sitting between them. The CDR3 is 14 amino acids. Germline V gives CDR1 SGHTA, CDR2 FQGNSA. CDR3 sequence reads: CASSPLVVEETQYF. The CDR3 nucleotides are TGTGCCAGCAGCCCCCTAGTGGTGGAAGAGACCCAGTACTTC.

The chain joins TRBV20-1 to TRBJ2-1; D ambiguous. The germline CDR1 and CDR2 sequences are DFQATT and SNEGSKA (reference sequence). This CDR3 comprises 11 residues. V dropped 0 bases and J dropped 11 bases, with 8 bases sitting between them. The CDR3 coding sequence is TGCAGTGCTAGAGATTGGGTTAAGCAGTTCTTC. It encodes CSARDWVKQFF.

This sequence joins TRBV6-1 and TRBJ1-4, with 10 positions matching TRBD1. The junction had 10 bases not matched to a gene; V was cut back by 4 bases and J by 8 bases. Germline CDR1 is MNHNS and CDR2 is SASEGT. The CDR3 runs 16 residues. CDR3 residues: CASSVRGDRGGEKLFF. CDR3 sequence (DNA): TGTGCCAGCAGTGTCCGGGGGGACAGGGGAGGAGAAAAACTGTTTTTT.

The chain combines TRBV2 with TRBJ2-1; 9 bases agree with TRBD2. The trim removed 7 bases at V and 12 bases at J, leaving 4 bases unmatched. The V gene's germline CDR1 is SNHLY and CDR2 FYNNEI. CDR3 size: 11 residues. The CDR3 sequence: CASKGLAWQFF. CDR3 nucleotide sequence: TGTGCCAGCAAAGGACTAGCGTGGCAGTTCTTC. The whole variable domain, filled in from reference TRBV2 and TRBJ2-1, reads EPEVTQTPSHQVTQMGQEVILRCVPISNHLYFYWYRQILGQKVEFLVSFYNNEISEKSEIFDDQFSVERPDGSNFTLKIRSTKLEDSAMYFCASKGLAWQFFGPGTRLTVL.

The V gene is TRBV10-3, the J gene TRBJ2-3; the D gene is possibly TRBD2 (6 bases). CDR1 is ENHRY, CDR2 SYGVKD, per germline. This CDR3 has 16 residues. V dropped 2 bases and J dropped 1 base, with 13 bases sitting between them. CDR3 nucleotides: TGTGCCATCAGTGAGGGGGGGATTGCTGGCACAGATACGCAGTATTTT. It is translated as CAISEGGIAGTDTQYF.

V and J are TRBV29-1 and TRBJ2-1; D may be TRBD1 (5 bases). This CDR3 has 12 amino acids. The germline V gene encodes CDR1 SQVTM and CDR2 ANQGSEA. Trimming took 6 bases from V and 11 from J, leaving 17 bases between them. The CDR3 protein is CSVLTQGSQQFF. The CDR3, as DNA: TGCAGCGTCCTGACCCAGGGTAGTCAGCAGTTCTTC.

V usage is TRBV5-1 and J usage is TRBJ2-1; 10 bases match TRBD1. J was trimmed by 8 bases and V by 4 bases; bases with no gene match: 6. Germline-derived CDR1 and CDR2 are SGHRS and YFSETQ. This CDR3 spans 14 amino acids. As DNA, the CDR3 is TGCGCCAGCAGCCTCAGGACAGGGGGGGATGAGCAGTTCTTC. This sequence encodes CASSLRTGGDEQFF. Full variable domain (missing parts from reference TRBV5-1 and TRBJ2-1): KAGVTQTPRYLIKTRGQQVTLSCSPISGHRSVSWYQQTPGQGLQFLFEYFSETQRNKGNFPGRFSGRQFSNSRSEMNVSTLELGDSALYLCASSLRTGGDEQFFGPGTRLTVL.

The chain couples TRBV6-5 to TRBJ1-4; D is uncertain. CDR1 and CDR2 from the germline V gene are MNHEY and SVGAGI. V gave up 6 bases and J gave up 2 bases, with 10 bases separating them. This CDR3 spans 14 amino acids. The CDR3 DNA reads TGTGCCAGCAGGCCGAAGCATACTAATGAAAAACTGTTTTTT. Residues: CASRPKHTNEKLFF.

This clone has a handful of counts. The sample holds other DNA sequences that translate to the same CDR3. The J gene is TRBJ1-1, the V gene TRBV5-1; D is ambiguous. Germline CDR1 reads SGHRS; CDR2 reads YFSETQ. Trimming stripped 0 bases from V and 3 bases from J, with 6 bases between. The CDR3 spans 13 residues. CDR3 bases: TGCGCCAGCAGCTTGGTGCCGGACACTGAAGCTTTCTTT. This sequence encodes CASSLVPDTEAFF.

V is TRBV7-3 and J is TRBJ2-7, with 8 bases matching TRBD1. The CDR3 extends over 13 amino acids. Germline CDR1 is SGHTA and CDR2 is FQGTGA. Unmatched junction bases numbered 9, after V lost 7 bases and J lost 7 bases. The CDR3 nucleotides read TGTGCCAGCAACTCAGGGGGCGCAGGGGAGCAGTACTTC. Translation gives CASNSGGAGEQYF.

Turning to this clone: Other DNA sequences in the same sample also yield this CDR3. This chain uses TRBV11-3 with TRBJ2-3; a weak D match, TRBD1 (5 bases). CDR3 length equals 14 residues. Germline V gene lookup returns CDR1 SGHNT and CDR2 YENEEA. V was clipped by 1 base and J by 2 bases, with 7 bases between them. The DNA for the CDR3 is TGTGCCAGCAGCTTAGGCAGGGCCACAGATACGCAGTATTTT. Protein: CASSLGRATDTQYF.

V gene TRBV10-3 combines with J gene TRBJ2-3, with TRBD2 matching 7 bases. The CDR3 totals 16 residues. Germline V gives CDR1 ENHRY, CDR2 SYGVKD. J was trimmed by 3 bases and V by 0 bases; bases with no gene match: 6. CDR3 in amino acids: CAISESGRGGTDTQYF. CDR3 nucleotide sequence: TGTGCCATCAGTGAGTCGGGGCGGGGAGGGACAGATACGCAGTATTTT.

The V gene is TRBV5-1, the J gene TRBJ2-1, with 8 bases fitting TRBD2. This CDR3 has 16 amino acids. Looked up from germline, CDR1 is SGHRS and CDR2 is YFSETQ. V lost 0 bases and J lost 6; bases outside the gene matches: 8. In DNA, the CDR3 is TGCGCCAGCAGCTTGGCAGCTAGGACTAGCCTCAATGAGCAGTTCTTC. Amino acids: CASSLAARTSLNEQFF.

This clone was observed a handful of times. Different DNA sequences within this sample yield the same CDR3. The CDR3 nucleotides are TGTGCCAGCAGTGGGGGCAATCAGCCCCAGCATTTT. Protein sequence: CASSGGNQPQHF. The rearrangement uses TRBV2 and TRBJ1-5; D uncertain. Germline CDR1 is SNHLY and CDR2 is FYNNEI. CDR3 length: 12 residues. V lost 4 bases to trimming and J lost 2 bases, with 3 bases between them.

In this sample, this clone turned up once. The chain employs TRBV4-1 and TRBJ2-1; 7 nucleotides align to TRBD2. The V gene's germline CDR1 is MGHRA and CDR2 YSYEKL. Trimming took 4 bases from V and 3 from J; bases not matched to a gene: 12. The length of the CDR3 is 17 residues. DNA for the CDR3: TGCGCCAGCAGCCCCCTCGGGGCGAGCGGGGTCTACAATGAGCAGTTCTTC. Translating gives CASSPLGASGVYNEQFF.